This T cell receptor beta chain was identified during a study of CD8 T cells in ankylosing spondylitis. Regarding the study as a whole: A TCR beta motif of roughly 8 highly homologous variants seemed to mark ankylosing spondylitis blood. As reported, disease-linked clones showed significant enrichment in matched ankylosing spondylitis synovial fluid.

One entry per CDR3 protein, called by TCRdb with MiXCR from the 5' RACE reads. Here the sample spans roughly 490,000 distinct CDR3 sequences, less than 6% being singletons. Germline V gene lookup returns CDR1 SGHRS and CDR2 YFSETQ. The length of the CDR3 is 13 residues. V was cut by 3 bases and J by 2 bases, with 6 bases left in between. This clonotype has at least ten counts. What it binds is not known. The sequenced sample was blood, either unsorted or a sorted T cell fraction (not recorded which). The chain couples TRBV5-1 to TRBJ2-1; D not resolved. This TCR was sampled from a male donor with ankylosing spondylitis. The CDR3 sequence: CASSYSTYNEQFF. The CDR3 DNA reads TGCGCCAGCAGCTACTCTACCTACAATGAGCAGTTCTTC.